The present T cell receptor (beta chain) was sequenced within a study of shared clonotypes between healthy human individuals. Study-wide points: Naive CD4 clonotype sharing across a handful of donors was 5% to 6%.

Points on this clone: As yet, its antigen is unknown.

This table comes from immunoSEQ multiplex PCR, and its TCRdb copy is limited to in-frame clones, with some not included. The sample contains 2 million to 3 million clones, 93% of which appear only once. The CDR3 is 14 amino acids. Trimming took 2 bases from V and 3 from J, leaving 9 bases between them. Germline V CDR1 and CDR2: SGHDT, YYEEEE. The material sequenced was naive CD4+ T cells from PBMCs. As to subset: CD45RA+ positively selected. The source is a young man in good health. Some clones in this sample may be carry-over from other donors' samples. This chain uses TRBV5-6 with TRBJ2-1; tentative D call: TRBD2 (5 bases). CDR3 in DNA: TGTGCCAGCAGCTTTGACCGGGGCTACAATGAGCAGTTCTTC. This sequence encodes CASSFDRGYNEQFF.